This T cell receptor (beta chain) originates from a study of regulatory T cells in long-lasting Graves disease. Study-wide background: A definition of persistent Graves' disease required over 5 years of antithyroid drugs plus positive TSH receptor antibodies. Study observations and caveats: Those with persistent disease had in common more public clonotypes (2,741) than new patients (about 900). Persistent Graves' patients showed a TCR diversity that was lower than that of newly diagnosed ones. Persistent disease was associated with favored TRBV28 usage and with favored use of TRBJ1-2 and TRBJ2-5.

Library construction for TCR beta used iRepertoire HTBI primers and Arm-PCR of CDR3 regions. TCRdb itself ran the multiplex PCR reads through MiXCR, one entry per CDR3 protein. The sample has 400,000 or so distinct CDR3 sequences, less than 25% seen once. CDR1 is LGHDT and CDR2 is YNNKEL in the germline V gene (reference sequence). This CDR3 region has 13 residues. Trimming pared 1 base from V and 7 bases from J, leaving 10 bases between. This clonotype was found a few times. Its specificity is not known. The time point: persistent/refractory GD, antithyroid drugs over 5 years with positive TRAb. Extracted RNA from PBMCs served as the source of the TCR library.

J is TRBJ1-2 and V is TRBV3-1; no clear D. Source: peripheral blood mononuclear cells (PBMCs), taken when the disease was refractory, from a patient treated with antithyroid drugs. The source is a female donor with Graves disease. CDR3 DNA: TGTGCCAGCAGCCAAGGCCGGGAGGGTGGCTACACCTTC. Protein sequence: CASSQGREGGYTF. The variable domain in full, completed from reference TRBV3-1 and TRBJ1-2, reads DTAVSQTPKYLVTQMGNDKSIKCEQNLGHDTMYWYKQDSKKFLKIMFSYNNKELIINETVPNRFSPKSPDKAHLNLHINSLELGDSAVYFCASSQGREGGYTFGSGTRLTVV.